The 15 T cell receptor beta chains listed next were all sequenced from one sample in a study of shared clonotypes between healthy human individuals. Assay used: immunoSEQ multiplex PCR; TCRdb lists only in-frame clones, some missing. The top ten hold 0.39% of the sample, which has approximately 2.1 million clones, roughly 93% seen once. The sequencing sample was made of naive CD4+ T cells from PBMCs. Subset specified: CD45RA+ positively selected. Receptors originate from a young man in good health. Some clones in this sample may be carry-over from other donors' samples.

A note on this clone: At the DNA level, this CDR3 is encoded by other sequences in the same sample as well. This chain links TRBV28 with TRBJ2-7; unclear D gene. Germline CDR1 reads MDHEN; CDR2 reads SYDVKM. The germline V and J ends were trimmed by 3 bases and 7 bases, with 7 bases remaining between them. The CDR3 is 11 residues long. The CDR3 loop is CASSFVGEQYF. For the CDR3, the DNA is TGTGCCAGCAGTTTTGTGGGGGAGCAGTACTTC.

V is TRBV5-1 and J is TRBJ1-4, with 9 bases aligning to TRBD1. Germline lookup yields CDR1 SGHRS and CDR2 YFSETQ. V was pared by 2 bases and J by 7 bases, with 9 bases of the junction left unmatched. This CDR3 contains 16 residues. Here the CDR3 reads CASSFTMTGGGEKLFF. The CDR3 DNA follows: TGCGCCAGCAGCTTTACGATGACAGGGGGAGGTGAAAAACTGTTTTTT.

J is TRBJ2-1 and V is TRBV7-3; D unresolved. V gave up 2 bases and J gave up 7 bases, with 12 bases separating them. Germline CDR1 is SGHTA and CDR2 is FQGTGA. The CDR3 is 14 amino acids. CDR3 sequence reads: CASSLGVSKNEQFF. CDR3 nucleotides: TGTGCCAGCAGCTTAGGCGTCAGCAAAAATGAGCAGTTCTTC.

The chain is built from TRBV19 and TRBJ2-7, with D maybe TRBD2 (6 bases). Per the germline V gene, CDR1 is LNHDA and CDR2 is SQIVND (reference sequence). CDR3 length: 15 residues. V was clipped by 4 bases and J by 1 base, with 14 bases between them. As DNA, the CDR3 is TGTGCCAGTAGTAGGGCCGGGACTCCTTCCTACGAGCAGTACTTC. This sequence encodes CASSRAGTPSYEQYF. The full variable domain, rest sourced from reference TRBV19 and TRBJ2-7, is DGGITQSPKYLFRKEGQNVTLSCEQNLNHDAMYWYRQDPGQGLRLIYYSQIVNDFQKGDIAEGYSVSREKKESFPLTVTSAQKNPTAFYLCASSRAGTPSYEQYFGPGTRLTVT.

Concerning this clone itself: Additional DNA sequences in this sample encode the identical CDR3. Here the CDR3 reads CASSRTGTDTQYF. CDR3 bases: TGTGCCAGCAGCCGGACAGGCACAGATACGCAGTATTTT. This rearrangement joins TRBV7-9 to TRBJ2-3, with D possibly matching TRBD1 (6 bases). This CDR3 contains 13 residues. Trimming took 5 bases from V and 1 from J, leaving 7 bases between them. Germline-derived CDR1 and CDR2 are SEHNR and FQNEAQ (reference sequence).

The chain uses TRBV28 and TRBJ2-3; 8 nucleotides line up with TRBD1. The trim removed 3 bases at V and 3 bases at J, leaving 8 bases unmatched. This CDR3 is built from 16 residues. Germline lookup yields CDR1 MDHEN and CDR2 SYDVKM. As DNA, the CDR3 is TGTGCCAGCAGTTTTTGGGCAGGGGGCGCGACAGATACGCAGTATTTT. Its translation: CASSFWAGGATDTQYF.

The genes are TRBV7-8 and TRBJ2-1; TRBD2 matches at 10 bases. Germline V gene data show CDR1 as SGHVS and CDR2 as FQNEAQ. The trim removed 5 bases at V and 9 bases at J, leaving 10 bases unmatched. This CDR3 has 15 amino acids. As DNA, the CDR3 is TGTGCCAGCAGCCAAATTAGCGGGAGGCAGGTTGAGCAGTTCTTC. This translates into CASSQISGRQVEQFF.

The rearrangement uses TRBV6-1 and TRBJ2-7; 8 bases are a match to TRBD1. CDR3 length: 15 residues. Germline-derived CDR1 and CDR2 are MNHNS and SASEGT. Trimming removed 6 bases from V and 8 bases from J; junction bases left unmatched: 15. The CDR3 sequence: CASSANRDRFGQQYF. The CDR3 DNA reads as TGTGCCAGCAGCGCTAACCGGGACAGGTTTGGTCAGCAGTACTTC.

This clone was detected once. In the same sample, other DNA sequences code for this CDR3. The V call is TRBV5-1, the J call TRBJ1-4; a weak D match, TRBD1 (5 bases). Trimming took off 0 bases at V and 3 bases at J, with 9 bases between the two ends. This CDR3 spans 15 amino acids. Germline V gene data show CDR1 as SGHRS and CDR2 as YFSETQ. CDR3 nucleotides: TGCGCCAGCAGCTTGGTCGGGGGACCTAATGAAAAACTGTTTTTT. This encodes CASSLVGGPNEKLFF.

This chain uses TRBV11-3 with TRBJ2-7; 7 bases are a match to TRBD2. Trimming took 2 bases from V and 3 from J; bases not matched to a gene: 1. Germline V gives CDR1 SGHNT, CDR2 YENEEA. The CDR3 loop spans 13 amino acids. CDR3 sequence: CASSLREDYEQYF. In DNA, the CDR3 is TGTGCCAGCAGCTTACGGGAGGACTACGAGCAGTACTTC.

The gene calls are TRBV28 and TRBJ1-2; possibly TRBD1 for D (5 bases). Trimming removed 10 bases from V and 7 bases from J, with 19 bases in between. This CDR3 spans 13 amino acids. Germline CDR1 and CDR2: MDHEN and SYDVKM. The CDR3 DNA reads TGTGCCACCAAAAGGACGTGGGGGGGTGGCTACACCTTC. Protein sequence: CATKRTWGGGYTF.

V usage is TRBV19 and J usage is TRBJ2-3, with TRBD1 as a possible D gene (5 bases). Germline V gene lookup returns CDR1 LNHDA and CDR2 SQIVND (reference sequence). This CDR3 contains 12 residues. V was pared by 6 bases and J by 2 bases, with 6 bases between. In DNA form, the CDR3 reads TGTGCCAGTAGGGACAACACAGATACGCAGTATTTT. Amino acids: CASRDNTDTQYF.

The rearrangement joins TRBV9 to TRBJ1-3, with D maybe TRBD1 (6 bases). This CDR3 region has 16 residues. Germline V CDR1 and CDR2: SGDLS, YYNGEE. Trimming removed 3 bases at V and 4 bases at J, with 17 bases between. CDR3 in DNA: TGTGCCAGCAGCGCCGTGGACAGATCCGTGGGAAACACCATATATTTT. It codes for CASSAVDRSVGNTIYF. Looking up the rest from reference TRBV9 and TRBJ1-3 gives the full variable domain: DSGVTQTPKHLITATGQRVTLRCSPRSGDLSVYWYQQSLDQGLQFLIQYYNGEERAKGNILERFSAQQFPDLHSELNLSSLELGDSALYFCASSAVDRSVGNTIYFGEGSWLTVV.

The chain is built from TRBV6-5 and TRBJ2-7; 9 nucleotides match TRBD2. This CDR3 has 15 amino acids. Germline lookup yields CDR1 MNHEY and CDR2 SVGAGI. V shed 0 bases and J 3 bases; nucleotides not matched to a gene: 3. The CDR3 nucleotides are TGTGCCAGCAGTTACTCGTCTAGCGGGATCTACGAGCAGTACTTC. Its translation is CASSYSSSGIYEQYF.

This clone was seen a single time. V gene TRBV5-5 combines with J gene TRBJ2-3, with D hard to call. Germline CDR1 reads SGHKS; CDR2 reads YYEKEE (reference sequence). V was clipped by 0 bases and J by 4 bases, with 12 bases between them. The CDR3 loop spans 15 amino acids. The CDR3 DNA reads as TGTGCCAGCAGCTTGGAGGCAGGTAGAGCAGATACGCAGTATTTT. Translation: CASSLEAGRADTQYF.